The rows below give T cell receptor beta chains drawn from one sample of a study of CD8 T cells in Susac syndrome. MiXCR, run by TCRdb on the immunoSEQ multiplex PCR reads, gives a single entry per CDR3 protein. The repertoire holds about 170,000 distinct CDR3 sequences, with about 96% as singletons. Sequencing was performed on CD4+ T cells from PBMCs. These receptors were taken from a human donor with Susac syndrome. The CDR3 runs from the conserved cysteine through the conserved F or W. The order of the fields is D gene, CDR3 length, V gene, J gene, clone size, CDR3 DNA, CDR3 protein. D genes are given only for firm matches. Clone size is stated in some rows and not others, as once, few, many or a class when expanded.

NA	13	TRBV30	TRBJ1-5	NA	TGTGCCTGGACGACAGCCTTCAATCAGCCCCAGCATTTT	CAWTTAFNQPQHF
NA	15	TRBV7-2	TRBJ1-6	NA	TGTGCCAGCAGCTTGTGGACAGAATCGGGTTCACCCCTCCACTTT	CASSLWTESGSPLHF
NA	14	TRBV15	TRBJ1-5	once	TGTGCCACCAGCAGGTCCGGCGGCGGTCAGCCCCAGCATTTT	CATSRSGGGQPQHF
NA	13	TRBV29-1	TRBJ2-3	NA	TGCAGCGTTTACTGGGTTAGCACAGATACGCAGTATTTT	CSVYWVSTDTQYF
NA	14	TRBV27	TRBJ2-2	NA	TGTGCCAGCAGTGTTTCCCGGAACACCGGGGAGCTGTTTTTT	CASSVSRNTGELFF
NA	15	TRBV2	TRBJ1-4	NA	TGTGCCAGCAGTCTCGCCTCAGCAACTAATGAAAAACTGTTTTTT	CASSLASATNEKLFF
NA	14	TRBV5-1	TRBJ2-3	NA	TGCGCCAGCAGCTTGGCGTCGCCCCCAGATACGCAGTATTTT	CASSLASPPDTQYF
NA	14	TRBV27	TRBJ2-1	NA	TGTGCCAGCAGTTTATCCATCTGGACACCTGAGCAGTTCTTC	CASSLSIWTPEQFF
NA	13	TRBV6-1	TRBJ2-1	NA	TGTGCCAGCAGTCCACGACAGAAGAATGAGCAGTTCTTC	CASSPRQKNEQFF
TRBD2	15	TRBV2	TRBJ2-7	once	TGTGCCAGCGGACGTTCTAGCGGGCAGGCCTACGAGCAGTACTTC	CASGRSSGQAYEQYF
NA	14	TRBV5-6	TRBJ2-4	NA	TGTGCCAGCAGCTTGGAGGTTACCAAAAACATTCAGTACTTC	CASSLEVTKNIQYF
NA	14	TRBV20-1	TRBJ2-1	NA	TGCAGTGCGAGGGACTCCCGGTCTAACAATGAGCAGTTCTTC	CSARDSRSNNEQFF
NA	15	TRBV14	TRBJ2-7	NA	TGTGCCAGCAGCCCGAGACTTGACACTTCCTACGAGCAGTACTTC	CASSPRLDTSYEQYF
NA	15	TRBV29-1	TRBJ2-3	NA	TGCAGCGTTGAATCGGGAACTACCTCCCTTCGGACGCAGTATTTT	CSVESGTTSLRTQYF
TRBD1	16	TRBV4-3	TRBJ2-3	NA	TGCGCCAGCAGCAGACAGGGTGAATTGAGCACAGATACGCAGTATTTT	CASSRQGELSTDTQYF
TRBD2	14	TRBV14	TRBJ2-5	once	TGTGCCAGCTCCCAGCGGGAGATCCGGGAGACCCAGTACTTC	CASSQREIRETQYF
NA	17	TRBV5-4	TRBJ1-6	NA	TGTGCCAGCAGCCCATATGGGGCAGGGGAGAAGAATTCACCCCTCCACTTT	CASSPYGAGEKNSPLHF
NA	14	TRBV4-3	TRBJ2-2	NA	TGCGCCAGCAGCCTTCTTACGAACACCGGGGAGCTGTTTTTT	CASSLLTNTGELFF
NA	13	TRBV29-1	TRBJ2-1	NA	TGCAGCGTCCAGGGTTTTCACTACAATGAGCAGTTCTTC	CSVQGFHYNEQFF
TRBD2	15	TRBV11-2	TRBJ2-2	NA	TGTGCCAGCAGCTCCTTAGCGGGACGGACCGGGGAGCTGTTTTTT	CASSSLAGRTGELFF
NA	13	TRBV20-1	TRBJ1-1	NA	TGCAGTGCCCTGGGACTCCAGAACACTGAAGCTTTCTTT	CSALGLQNTEAFF
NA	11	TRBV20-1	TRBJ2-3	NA	TGCAGTGCTACGGTAGCGGATACGCAGTATTTT	CSATVADTQYF
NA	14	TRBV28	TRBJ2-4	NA	TGTGCCAGCAGTTTAACGGGGTCAAAAAACATTCAGTACTTC	CASSLTGSKNIQYF
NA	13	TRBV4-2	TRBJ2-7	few	TGTGCCAGCAGCCAAGATTTAGCTGGGGAGCAGTACTTC	CASSQDLAGEQYF
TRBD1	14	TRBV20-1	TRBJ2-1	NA	TGCAGTGCCCTCCGGGACAGATGGTACAATGAGCAGTTCTTC	CSALRDRWYNEQFF
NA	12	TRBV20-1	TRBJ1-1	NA	TGCAGTGCCAGACGACAGCCTCTCGAAGCTTTCTTT	CSARRQPLEAFF
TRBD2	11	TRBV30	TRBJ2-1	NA	TGTGCCCGGACTAGCCTCAATGAGCAGTTCTTC	CARTSLNEQFF
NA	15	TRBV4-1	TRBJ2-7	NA	TGCGCCAGCAGTCCAGGCTGGAGAGGGCACTACGAGCAGTACTTC	CASSPGWRGHYEQYF
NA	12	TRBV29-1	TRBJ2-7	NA	TGCAGCGTTGTTTTTAGCTCCTACGAGCAGTACTTC	CSVVFSSYEQYF
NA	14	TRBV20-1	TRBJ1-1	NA	TGCAGTGCTACCACAGGGTCCCTGAACACTGAAGCTTTCTTT	CSATTGSLNTEAFF
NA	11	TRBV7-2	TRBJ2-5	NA	TGTGCCAGCAGCTTCGACCAGACCCAGTACTTC	CASSFDQTQYF
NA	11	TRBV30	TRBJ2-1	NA	TGTGCCTGGAGTTCGGTCGATGAGCAGTTCTTC	CAWSSVDEQFF
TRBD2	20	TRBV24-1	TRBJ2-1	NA	TGTGCCACCAGTGACCGGTCGGGACTAGCGGGAGGGCCTTCCTACAATGAGCAGTTCTTC	CATSDRSGLAGGPSYNEQFF
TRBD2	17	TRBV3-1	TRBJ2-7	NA	TGTGCCAGCAGCCAGGGGCTAGCGGGAGGGACCAGCTACGAGCAGTACTTC	CASSQGLAGGTSYEQYF
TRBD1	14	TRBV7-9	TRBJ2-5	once	TGTGCCAGCAGCACCGGGACAGTCCAAGAGACCCAGTACTTC	CASSTGTVQETQYF